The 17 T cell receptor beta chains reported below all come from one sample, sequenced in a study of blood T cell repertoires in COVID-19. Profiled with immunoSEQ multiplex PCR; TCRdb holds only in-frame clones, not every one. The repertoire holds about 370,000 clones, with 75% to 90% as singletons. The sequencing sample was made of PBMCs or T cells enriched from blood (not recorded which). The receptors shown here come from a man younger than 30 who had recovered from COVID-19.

CDR3 DNA sequence: TGTGCCAGTCCTCCCCGGGCGGGGGATGACACTGAAGCTTTCTTT. Translated, it gives CASPPRAGDDTEAFF. The chain carries TRBV19 and TRBJ1-1, with a possible D match to TRBD1 (5 bases). The V end was cut by 8 bases, the J end by 3 bases, with 19 bases between. CDR3 length equals 15 residues. CDR1 LNHDA and CDR2 SQIVND come from the germline V gene (reference sequence).

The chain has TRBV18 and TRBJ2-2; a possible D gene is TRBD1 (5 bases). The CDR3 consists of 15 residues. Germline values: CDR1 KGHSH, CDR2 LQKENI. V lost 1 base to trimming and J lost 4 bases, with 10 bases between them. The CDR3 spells CASSPQGHFTGELFF. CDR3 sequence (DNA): TGTGCCAGCTCACCACAAGGACATTTCACCGGGGAGCTGTTTTTT.

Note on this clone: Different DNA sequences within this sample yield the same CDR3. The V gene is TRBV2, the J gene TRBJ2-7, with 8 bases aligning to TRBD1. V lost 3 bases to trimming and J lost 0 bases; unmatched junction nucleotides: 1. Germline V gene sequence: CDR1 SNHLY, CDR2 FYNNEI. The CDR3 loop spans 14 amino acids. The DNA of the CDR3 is TGTGCCAGCAGTGACGGACAGGGCTCCTACGAGCAGTACTTC. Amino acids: CASSDGQGSYEQYF. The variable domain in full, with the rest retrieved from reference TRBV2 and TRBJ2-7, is EPEVTQTPSHQVTQMGQEVILRCVPISNHLYFYWYRQILGQKVEFLVSFYNNEISEKSEIFDDQFSVERPDGSNFTLKIRSTKLEDSAMYFCASSDGQGSYEQYFGPGTRLTVT.

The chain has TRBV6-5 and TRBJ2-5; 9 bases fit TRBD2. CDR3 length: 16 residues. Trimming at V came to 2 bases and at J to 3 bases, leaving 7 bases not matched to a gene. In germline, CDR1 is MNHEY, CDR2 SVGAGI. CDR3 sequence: CASSYLSGGREETQYF. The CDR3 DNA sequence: TGTGCCAGCAGTTACCTGAGCGGGGGGAGAGAAGAGACCCAGTACTTC.

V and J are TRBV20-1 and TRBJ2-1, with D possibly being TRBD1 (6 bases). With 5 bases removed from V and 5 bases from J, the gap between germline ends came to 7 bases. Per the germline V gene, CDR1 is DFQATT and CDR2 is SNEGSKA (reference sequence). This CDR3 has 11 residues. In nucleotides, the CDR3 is TGCAGTGCTTCAGGGGACAATGAGCAGTTCTTC. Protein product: CSASGDNEQFF.

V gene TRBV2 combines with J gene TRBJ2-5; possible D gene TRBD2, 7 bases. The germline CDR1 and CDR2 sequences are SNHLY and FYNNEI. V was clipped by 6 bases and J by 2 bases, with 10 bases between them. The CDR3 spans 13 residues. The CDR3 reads CASRRGPQETQYF. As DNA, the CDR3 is TGTGCCAGCAGGCGGGGGCCGCAAGAGACCCAGTACTTC.

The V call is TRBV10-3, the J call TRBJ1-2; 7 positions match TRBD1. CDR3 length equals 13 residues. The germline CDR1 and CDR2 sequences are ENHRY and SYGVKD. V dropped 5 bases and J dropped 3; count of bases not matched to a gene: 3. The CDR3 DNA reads TGTGCCATCAGTTCCGGGACAGACTATGGCTACACCTTC. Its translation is CAISSGTDYGYTF.

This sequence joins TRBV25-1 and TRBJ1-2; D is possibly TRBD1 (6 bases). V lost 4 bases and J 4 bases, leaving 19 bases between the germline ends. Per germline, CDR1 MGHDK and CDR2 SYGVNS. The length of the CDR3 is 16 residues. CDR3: CASSGRGTLGAYGYTF. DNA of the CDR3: TGTGCCAGCAGTGGCAGGGGCACCCTGGGGGCCTATGGCTACACCTTC.

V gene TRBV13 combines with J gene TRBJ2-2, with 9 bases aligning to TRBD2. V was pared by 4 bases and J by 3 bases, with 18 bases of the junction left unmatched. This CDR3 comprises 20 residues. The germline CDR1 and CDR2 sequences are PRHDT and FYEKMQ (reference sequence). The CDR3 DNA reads TGTGCCAGCAGCTCCCGTGAGGCGGGAGGGATTCGTGGGTACACCGGGGAGCTGTTTTTT. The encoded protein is CASSSREAGGIRGYTGELFF.

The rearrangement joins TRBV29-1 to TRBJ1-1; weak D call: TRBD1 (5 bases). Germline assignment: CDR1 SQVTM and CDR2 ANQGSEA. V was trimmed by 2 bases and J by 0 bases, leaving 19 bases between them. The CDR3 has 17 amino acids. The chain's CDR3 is CSVERRGENLMNTEAFF. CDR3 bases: TGCAGCGTTGAACGACGGGGGGAAAATTTAATGAACACTGAAGCTTTCTTT.

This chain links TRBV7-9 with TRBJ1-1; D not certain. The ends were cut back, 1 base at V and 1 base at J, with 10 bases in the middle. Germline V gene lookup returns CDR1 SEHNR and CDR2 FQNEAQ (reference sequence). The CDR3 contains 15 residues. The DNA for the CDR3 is TGTGCCAGCAGCTTAGATGGAGCACCGAACACTGAAGCTTTCTTT. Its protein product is CASSLDGAPNTEAFF.

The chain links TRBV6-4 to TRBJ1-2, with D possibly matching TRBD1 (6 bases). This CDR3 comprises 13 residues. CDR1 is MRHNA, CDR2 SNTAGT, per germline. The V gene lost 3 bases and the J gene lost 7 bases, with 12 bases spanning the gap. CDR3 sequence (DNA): TGTGCCAGCAGTGAATCCAGGGGAGCTGGCTACACCTTC. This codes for CASSESRGAGYTF.

DNA for the CDR3: TGTGCCAGCAGTCCAAGGACTAACTCCGGGGCGGAGCAGTTCTTC. Translating gives CASSPRTNSGAEQFF. The chain is built from TRBV6-4 and TRBJ2-1, with D possibly being TRBD2 (6 bases). The CDR3 extends over 15 amino acids. Trimming stripped 5 bases from V and 10 bases from J, with 21 bases between. From germline, CDR1 is MRHNA and CDR2 SNTAGT.

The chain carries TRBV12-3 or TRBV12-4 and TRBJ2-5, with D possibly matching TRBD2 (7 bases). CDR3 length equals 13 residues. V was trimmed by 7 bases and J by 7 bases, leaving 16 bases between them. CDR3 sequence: CASTLGGRGTQYF. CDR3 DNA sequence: TGTGCCAGCACCTTGGGGGGGCGGGGGACCCAGTACTTC.

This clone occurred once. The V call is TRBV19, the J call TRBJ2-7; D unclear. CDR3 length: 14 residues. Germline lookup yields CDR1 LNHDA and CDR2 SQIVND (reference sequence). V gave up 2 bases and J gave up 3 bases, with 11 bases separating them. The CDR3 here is CASSISSAVYEQYF. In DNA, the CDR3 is TGTGCCAGTAGTATAAGTTCCGCAGTCTACGAGCAGTACTTC.

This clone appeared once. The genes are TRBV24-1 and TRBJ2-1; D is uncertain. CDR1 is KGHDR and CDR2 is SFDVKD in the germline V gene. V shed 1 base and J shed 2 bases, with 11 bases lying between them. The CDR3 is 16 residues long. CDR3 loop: CATSDFGGATYNEQFF. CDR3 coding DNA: TGTGCCACCAGTGATTTCGGCGGAGCTACCTACAATGAGCAGTTCTTC.

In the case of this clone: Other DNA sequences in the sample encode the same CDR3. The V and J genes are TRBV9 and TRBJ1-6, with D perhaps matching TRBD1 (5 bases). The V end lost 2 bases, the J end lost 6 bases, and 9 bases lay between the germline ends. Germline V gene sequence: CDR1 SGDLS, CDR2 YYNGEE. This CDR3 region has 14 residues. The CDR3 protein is CASSVGGSNSPLHF. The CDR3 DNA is TGTGCCAGCAGCGTGGGGGGAAGTAATTCACCCCTCCACTTT.